Listed below are T cell receptor beta chains from one sample, sequenced in a study of T cell repertoires in cytomegalovirus infection. TCRdb independently ran MiXCR on the reads; one entry per CDR3 protein. Of a few hundred thousand distinct CDR3 sequences in the sample, roughly 15% were seen once. The sequencing input was PBMCs. The receptors come from a human donor in good health (CMV status not recorded). Some clones in this sample may be carry-over from other donors' samples. The CDR3 runs from the conserved cysteine through the conserved F or W. The D gene is left open where the match is weak. Not every row has a clone size; where given, it reads once, few, many or a size class.

j_call: TRBJ1-5; clone_size: many; v_call: TRBV7-2; d_call: .; cdr3_nt: TGTGCCAGCAGCTCACGAATTCTAGGGAGTTTGCATTTT; cdr3_aa: CASSSRILGSLHF
j_call: TRBJ1-6; clone_size: .; v_call: TRBV28; d_call: TRBD1; cdr3_nt: TGTGCCAGCAGTGCTCCTCCGGGACAGGCCTACGTGGGGAATTCACCCCTCCACTTT; cdr3_aa: CASSAPPGQAYVGNSPLHF
j_call: TRBJ1-1; clone_size: many; v_call: TRBV7-6; d_call: .; cdr3_nt: TGTGCCAGCAGCTTAGTCGCTTCGACAGACCTGACTGAAGCTTTCTTT; cdr3_aa: CASSLVASTDLTEAFF
j_call: TRBJ2-3; clone_size: .; v_call: TRBV4-1; d_call: .; cdr3_nt: TGCGCCAGCAGCCAAGATATCGAGCCGCCCCACACAGATACGCAGTATTTT; cdr3_aa: CASSQDIEPPHTDTQYF
j_call: TRBJ2-3; clone_size: few; v_call: TRBV6-5; d_call: .; cdr3_nt: TGTGCCAGCAGTTACTCGGAGTTTAACGGGGGGCTAGCAGATACGCAGTATTTT; cdr3_aa: CASSYSEFNGGLADTQYF
j_call: TRBJ1-3; clone_size: .; v_call: TRBV28; d_call: .; cdr3_nt: TGTGCCAGCAGTGGGGGACTCTCTGGAAACACCATATATTTT; cdr3_aa: CASSGGLSGNTIYF
j_call: TRBJ1-2; clone_size: .; v_call: TRBV6-6; d_call: .; cdr3_nt: TGTGCCAGCAGTTACTCGAAGGTCGACTATGGCTACACCTTC; cdr3_aa: CASSYSKVDYGYTF
j_call: TRBJ2-6; clone_size: .; v_call: TRBV28; d_call: .; cdr3_nt: TGTGCCAGCAGTTCGGGTAGGGACAATCTCTCTGGGGCCAACGTCCTGACTTTC; cdr3_aa: CASSSGRDNLSGANVLTF
j_call: TRBJ2-1; clone_size: once; v_call: TRBV28; d_call: .; cdr3_nt: TGTGCCAGCAGTGCCGGTGGAAGGGCCTACAATGAGCAGTTCTTC; cdr3_aa: CASSAGGRAYNEQFF
j_call: TRBJ2-3; clone_size: few; v_call: TRBV12-3/TRBV12-4; d_call: .; cdr3_nt: TGTGCCAGCAGCTGGGACGGTAGCACAGATACGCAGTATTTT; cdr3_aa: CASSWDGSTDTQYF
j_call: TRBJ1-1; clone_size: .; v_call: TRBV6-6; d_call: TRBD1; cdr3_nt: TGTGCCAGCAGCCAGACGGGACAGATGAACACTGAAGCTTTCTTT; cdr3_aa: CASSQTGQMNTEAFF
j_call: TRBJ2-4; clone_size: .; v_call: TRBV4-2; d_call: TRBD2; cdr3_nt: TGTGCCAGCAGCCAAGCAGCGGGGGACATTCAGTACTTC; cdr3_aa: CASSQAAGDIQYF
j_call: TRBJ2-5; clone_size: many; v_call: TRBV11-2; d_call: .; cdr3_nt: TGTGCCAGCAGCTTTCCCCCCGGGGGAGAGACCCAGTACTTC; cdr3_aa: CASSFPPGGETQYF